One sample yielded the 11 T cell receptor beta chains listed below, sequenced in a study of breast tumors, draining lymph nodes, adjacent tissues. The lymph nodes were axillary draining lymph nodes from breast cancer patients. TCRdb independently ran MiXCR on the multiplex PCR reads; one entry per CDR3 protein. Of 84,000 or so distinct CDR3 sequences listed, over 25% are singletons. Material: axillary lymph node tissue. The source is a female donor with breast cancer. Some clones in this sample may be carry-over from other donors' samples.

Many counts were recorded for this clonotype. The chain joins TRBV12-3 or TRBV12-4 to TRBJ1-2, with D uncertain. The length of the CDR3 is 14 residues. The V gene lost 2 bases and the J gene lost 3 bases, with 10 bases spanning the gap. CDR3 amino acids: CASSLFQADYGYTF. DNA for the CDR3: TGTGCCAGCAGTTTATTTCAGGCTGACTATGGCTACACCTTC.

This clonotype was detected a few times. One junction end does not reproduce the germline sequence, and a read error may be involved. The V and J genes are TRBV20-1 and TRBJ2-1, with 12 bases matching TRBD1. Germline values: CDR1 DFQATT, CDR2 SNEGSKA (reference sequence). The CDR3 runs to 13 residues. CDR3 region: CSFPGTGGNAQFF. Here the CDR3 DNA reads TGCAGTTTCCCCGGGACAGGGGGCAATGCGCAGTTCTTC.

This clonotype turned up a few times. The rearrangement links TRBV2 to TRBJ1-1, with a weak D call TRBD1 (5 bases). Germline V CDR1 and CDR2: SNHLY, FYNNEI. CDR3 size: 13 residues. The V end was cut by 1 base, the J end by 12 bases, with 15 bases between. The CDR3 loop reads CASSEERRDGTFF. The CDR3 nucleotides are TGTGCCAGCAGTGAAGAGCGGAGGGACGGGACTTTCTTT.

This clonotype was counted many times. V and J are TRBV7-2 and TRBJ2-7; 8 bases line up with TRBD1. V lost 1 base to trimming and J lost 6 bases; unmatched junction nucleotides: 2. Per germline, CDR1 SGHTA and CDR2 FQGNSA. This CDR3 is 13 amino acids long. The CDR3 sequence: CASSLGQGAEQYF. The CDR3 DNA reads TGTGCCAGCAGCTTAGGGCAGGGGGCCGAGCAGTACTTC.

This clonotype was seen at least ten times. This CDR3 is CSVEGDYGYTF. CDR3 nucleotides: TGCAGCGTCGAGGGTGACTATGGCTACACCTTC. This rearrangement joins TRBV29-1 to TRBJ1-2; D is unclear. V lost 6 bases and J lost 3, with 8 bases in between. Germline V gene data show CDR1 as SQVTM and CDR2 as ANQGSEA. The length of the CDR3 is 11 residues. Filled out from reference TRBV29-1 and TRBJ1-2, the complete variable domain reads SAVISQKPSRDICQRGTSLTIQCQVDSQVTMMFWYRQQPGQSLTLIATANQGSEATYESGFVIDKFPISRPNLTFSTLTVSNMSPEDSSIYLCSVEGDYGYTFGSGTRLTVV.

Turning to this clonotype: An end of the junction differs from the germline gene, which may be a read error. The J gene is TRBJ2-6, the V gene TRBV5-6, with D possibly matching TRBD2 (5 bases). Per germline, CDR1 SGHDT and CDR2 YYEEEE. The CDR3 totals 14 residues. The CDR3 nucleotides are TGTGCCACCAGCCTGGACTCTGCGGCCAACGTCCTGACTTTC. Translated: CATSLDSAANVLTF.

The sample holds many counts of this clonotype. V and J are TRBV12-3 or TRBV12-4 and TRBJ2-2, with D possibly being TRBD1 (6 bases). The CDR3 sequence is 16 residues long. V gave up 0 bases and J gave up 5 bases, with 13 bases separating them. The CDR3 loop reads CASSLAFLQGTGELFF. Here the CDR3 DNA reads TGTGCCAGCAGTTTAGCGTTTCTACAGGGAACCGGGGAGCTGTTTTTT.

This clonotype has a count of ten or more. DNA of the CDR3: TGTGCCAGCAGTCTTCAGACAGGAAACACCATATATTTT. This codes for CASSLQTGNTIYF. This chain connects TRBV12-3 or TRBV12-4 to TRBJ1-3; D is uncertain. This CDR3 spans 13 amino acids. V lost 5 bases, J lost 4 bases, and 9 bases lay in between.

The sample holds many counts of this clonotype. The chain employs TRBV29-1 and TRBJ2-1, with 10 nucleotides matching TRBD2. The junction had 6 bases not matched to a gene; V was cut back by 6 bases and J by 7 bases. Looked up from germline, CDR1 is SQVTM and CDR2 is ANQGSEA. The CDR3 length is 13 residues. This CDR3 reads CSVLISGRNEQFF. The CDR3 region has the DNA TGCAGCGTCCTTATTAGCGGGAGGAATGAGCAGTTCTTC.

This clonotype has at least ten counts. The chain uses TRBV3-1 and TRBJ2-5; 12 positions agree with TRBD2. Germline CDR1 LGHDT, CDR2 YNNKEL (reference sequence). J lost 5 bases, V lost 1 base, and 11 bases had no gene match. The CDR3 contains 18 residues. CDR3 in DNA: TGTGCCAGCAGCCAAGCCCTTTTGACTAGCGGGAGAGGCGAGACCCAGTACTTC. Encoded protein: CASSQALLTSGRGETQYF.

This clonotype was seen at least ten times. CDR3 residues: CATSGFQGLRANVLTF. In DNA form, the CDR3 reads TGTGCCACCAGCGGCTTTCAGGGGTTGAGGGCCAACGTCCTGACTTTC. V gene TRBV15 combines with J gene TRBJ2-6; perhaps TRBD1 as D (6 bases). The CDR3 consists of 16 residues. Germline V gene data show CDR1 as LNHNV and CDR2 as YYDKDF (reference sequence). Trimming left V 5 bases short and J 5 bases short, with 16 bases between.